This passage covers 26 T cell receptor beta chains from one sample sequenced in a study of blood T cells in healthy people across ages. With a J-beta primer mix and a sample-barcoded 5' primer, a second PCR ran about 6 to 11 cycles. TCRdb called the 5' RACE reads again in MiXCR, with one record for every CDR3 protein. Of hundreds of thousands of distinct CDR3 sequences listed, about 61% are singletons. The material sequenced was blood. These receptors all stem from a man aged 35 to 55 in good health.

The rearrangement links TRBV12-3 or TRBV12-4 to TRBJ1-2; the match to TRBD1 covers 9 bases. The length of the CDR3 is 15 residues. Trimming cost V 5 bases and J 1 base; bases outside gene matches: 5. In nucleotides, the CDR3 is TGTGCCAGCAGTACCGGGACAGGGATTAACTATGGCTACACCTTC. This codes for CASSTGTGINYGYTF.

CDR3 amino acids: CASSQGLAGGPYGETQYF. The CDR3 nucleotides are TGTGCCAGCAGTCAGGGACTAGCGGGAGGGCCTTATGGAGAGACCCAGTACTTC. V is TRBV13 and J is TRBJ2-4, with 16 bases identical to TRBD2. The J call may not be correct, given that the DNA end is closer to TRBJ2-5. This CDR3 is built from 18 residues. Germline assignment: CDR1 PRHDT and CDR2 FYEKMQ (reference sequence).

The rearrangement uses TRBV11-1 and TRBJ2-1; D is ambiguous. V gave up 5 bases and J gave up 5 bases, with 10 bases separating them. Looked up from germline, CDR1 is SGHAT and CDR2 is FQDESV (reference sequence). The CDR3 sequence is 13 residues long. The CDR3 region has the DNA TGTGCCAGCAGCCTCTTGGGGAACAATGAGCAGTTCTTC. Protein: CASSLLGNNEQFF.

This chain links TRBV6-2 or TRBV6-3 with TRBJ2-6; D unresolved. Looked up from germline, CDR1 is MNHEY and CDR2 is SVGEGT. There are 14 residues in the CDR3. Trimming pared 3 bases from V and 3 bases from J, leaving 6 bases between. The CDR3, as DNA: TGTGCCAGCAGTTATTCTGGTGGGGCCAACGTCCTGACTTTC. This codes for CASSYSGGANVLTF.

Note on this clonotype: A read error may account for a junction end that differs from germline. V gene TRBV6-5 combines with J gene TRBJ2-5; either TRBD1 or TRBD2 may fit D (5 bases each). The CDR3 has 14 residues. Germline assignment: CDR1 MNHEY and CDR2 SVGAGI. CDR3 protein: CVSSYRGATETQYF. In DNA, the CDR3 is TGTGTCAGCAGTTACAGAGGGGCGACGGAGACCCAGTACTTC.

This chain connects TRBV20-1 to TRBJ2-7; D gene unclear. Germline assignment: CDR1 DFQATT and CDR2 SNEGSKA (reference sequence). V was cut by 1 base and J by 4 bases, with 8 bases left in between. This CDR3 is 12 amino acids long. CDR3 residues: CSARGRTYEQYF. The CDR3 region has the DNA TGCAGTGCTAGAGGGAGAACTTACGAGCAGTACTTC.

The rearrangement links TRBV7-2 to TRBJ1-3; TRBD1 matches 7 bases. V lost 5 bases and J lost 3; bases outside the gene matches: 4. This CDR3 comprises 14 residues. Germline V lookup: CDR1 SGHTA, CDR2 FQGNSA. CDR3 sequence reads: CASSPRGYGNTIYF. CDR3 nucleotides: TGTGCCAGCAGCCCCAGGGGGTATGGAAACACCATATATTTT.

The gene calls are TRBV9 and TRBJ1-2, with TRBD1 matching over 7 bases. Germline CDR1 and CDR2: SGDLS and YYNGEE. This CDR3 has 15 amino acids. Trimming cost V 2 bases and J 3 bases; bases outside gene matches: 7. The CDR3 protein is CASSVNPGTDYGYTF. In DNA form, the CDR3 reads TGTGCCAGCAGCGTGAATCCGGGGACAGACTATGGCTACACCTTC.

The J gene is TRBJ2-1, the V gene TRBV10-3, with 7 bases that match TRBD2. Per the germline V gene, CDR1 is ENHRY and CDR2 is SYGVKD. V was clipped by 1 base and J by 5 bases; unmatched bases: 8. This CDR3 is 16 amino acids long. CDR3 protein: CAISEWAGESDNEQFF. As DNA, the CDR3 is TGTGCCATCAGTGAGTGGGCGGGAGAGTCGGACAATGAGCAGTTCTTC.

This chain connects TRBV5-1 to TRBJ2-1; 16 nucleotides line up with TRBD2. Germline CDR1 reads SGHRS; CDR2 reads YFSETQ. The CDR3 length is 23 residues. After removal of 0 bases from V and 7 bases from J, the junction contained 22 bases not matched to a gene. CDR3 amino acids: CASSLEPTGLPGTSGRAANEQFF. In DNA form, the CDR3 reads TGCGCCAGCAGCTTGGAACCGACAGGCCTGCCGGGGACTAGCGGGAGGGCCGCGAATGAGCAGTTCTTC.

The CDR3: CASSIAGTRSTSDTQYF. The CDR3 DNA reads TGTGCCAGCAGTATCGCCGGGACTAGAAGTACGTCAGATACGCAGTATTTT. The chain is built from TRBV2 and TRBJ2-3; 8 bases fit TRBD2. Trimming at V came to 5 bases and at J to 4 bases, leaving 14 bases not matched to a gene. Per the germline V gene, CDR1 is SNHLY and CDR2 is FYNNEI. CDR3 size: 17 residues.

The chain has TRBV9 and TRBJ2-5; D not resolved. This CDR3 has 15 residues. Germline CDR1 is SGDLS and CDR2 is YYNGEE. V dropped 0 bases and J dropped 1 base, with 10 bases sitting between them. The CDR3 region has the DNA TGTGCCAGCAGCGTAGGTAACTTTCTCCAAGAGACCCAGTACTTC. Protein: CASSVGNFLQETQYF.

The CDR3 protein is CSVESGTNTEAFF. CDR3 sequence (DNA): TGCAGCGTTGAATCAGGGACGAACACTGAAGCTTTCTTT. The V gene is TRBV29-1, the J gene TRBJ1-1, with D perhaps matching TRBD1 (5 bases). Between the trimmed V and J ends, which lost 2 bases and 1 base, there was a span of 8 bases. This CDR3 has 13 residues. The germline V gene has CDR1 SQVTM and CDR2 ANQGSEA. The full variable domain, with the rest looked up from reference TRBV29-1 and TRBJ1-1, is SAVISQKPSRDICQRGTSLTIQCQVDSQVTMMFWYRQQPGQSLTLIATANQGSEATYESGFVIDKFPISRPNLTFSTLTVSNMSPEDSSIYLCSVESGTNTEAFFGQGTRLTVV.

In DNA form, the CDR3 reads TGTGCCAGCACCCTGGACAGGCTAAGCTCCTACAATGAGCAGTTCTTC. Protein sequence: CASTLDRLSSYNEQFF. The genes are TRBV12-3 or TRBV12-4 and TRBJ2-1; 7 bases agree with TRBD1. With V trimmed by 7 bases and J by 0 bases, 9 bases remained unmatched. This CDR3 has 16 residues.

V gene TRBV27 combines with J gene TRBJ2-5; TRBD1 matches at 12 bases. CDR3 length equals 16 residues. With V trimmed by 4 bases and J by 5 bases, 8 bases remained unmatched. The V gene's germline CDR1 is MNHEY and CDR2 SMNVEV (reference sequence). CDR3 sequence reads: CASSSYGTGGVETQYF. The DNA of the CDR3 is TGTGCCAGCAGTTCCTACGGGACAGGGGGCGTTGAGACCCAGTACTTC.

Turning to this clonotype: Germline is not matched at one junction end, which may reflect a read error. The chain links TRBV7-2 to TRBJ2-3, with TRBD2 matching over 13 bases. There are 16 residues in the CDR3. The germline gives CDR1 SGHTA, CDR2 FQGNSA. CDR3 in amino acids: CASRLGLAGAEDTQYF. For the CDR3, the DNA is TGTGCCAGCAGGTTAGGACTAGCGGGAGCGGAAGATACGCAGTATTTT. Full variable domain (missing parts from reference TRBV7-2 and TRBJ2-3): GAGVSQSPSNKVTEKGKDVELRCDPISGHTALYWYRQSLGQGLEFLIYFQGNSAPDKSGLPSDRFSAERTGGSVSTLTIQRTQQEDSAVYLCASRLGLAGAEDTQYFGPGTRLTVL.

This clonotype was found a few times. The gene calls are TRBV27 and TRBJ1-1; 7 bases align to TRBD1. Per the germline V gene, CDR1 is MNHEY and CDR2 is SMNVEV (reference sequence). Losses at the gene ends were 7 bases for V and 5 bases for J; bases not matched to a gene: 10. The CDR3 is 14 residues long. For the CDR3, the DNA is TGTGCCAGCACTCCCGACAGGGTAGGAACTGAAGCTTTCTTT. Translating it yields CASTPDRVGTEAFF.

The chain joins TRBV6-5 to TRBJ2-5, with 9 bases identical to TRBD1. This CDR3 spans 15 amino acids. Looked up from germline, CDR1 is MNHEY and CDR2 is SVGAGI. After removal of 2 bases from V and 0 bases from J, the junction contained 1 base not matched to a gene. The CDR3 sequence: CASSYGTGNQETQYF. DNA for the CDR3: TGTGCCAGCAGTTACGGGACAGGGAACCAAGAGACCCAGTACTTC.

The chain employs TRBV12-3 or TRBV12-4 and TRBJ2-1; D not resolved. There are 14 residues in the CDR3. Trimming left V 7 bases short and J 4 bases short, with 14 bases between. The CDR3 nucleotides are TGTGCCAGCACCGAGAATACGATGTACAATGAGCAGTTCTTC. Translating gives CASTENTMYNEQFF.

There are a few counts of this clonotype. CDR3 bases: TGTGCCAGCAGCTTAACGTCCGGGACTAGCTCAGATACGCAGTATTTT. Translated: CASSLTSGTSSDTQYF. The V and J genes are TRBV7-3 and TRBJ2-3, with 9 bases aligning to TRBD2. The J segment lost 4 bases and the V segment lost 0 bases, leaving 5 bases of the junction unmatched. This CDR3 region has 16 residues. The germline gives CDR1 SGHTA, CDR2 FQGTGA.

This clonotype is a singleton in its sample. The rearrangement joins TRBV7-2 to TRBJ2-5; D remains ambiguous. Trimming took off 0 bases at V and 5 bases at J, with 13 bases between the two ends. The CDR3 extends over 15 amino acids. The germline V gene encodes CDR1 SGHTA and CDR2 FQGNSA. DNA for the CDR3: TGTGCCAGCAGCTTAGCTAATACCGGGTCGGAGACCCAGTACTTC. Translating gives CASSLANTGSETQYF.

This chain uses TRBV7-3 with TRBJ2-1, with D unclear. Germline-derived CDR1 and CDR2 are SGHTA and FQGTGA. The length of the CDR3 is 12 residues. With 8 bases removed from V and 5 bases from J, the gap between germline ends came to 10 bases. CDR3 nucleotide sequence: TGTGCCAGCGGAACTGGACACAATGAGCAGTTCTTC. This gives the protein CASGTGHNEQFF.

The chain couples TRBV7-3 to TRBJ2-5, with TRBD1 as a possible D gene (6 bases). V dropped 0 bases and J dropped 5 bases, with 13 bases sitting between them. The CDR3 has 15 amino acids. Germline V gives CDR1 SGHTA, CDR2 FQGTGA. The CDR3 sequence: CASSLTRGSGETQYF. The CDR3 region has the DNA TGTGCCAGCAGCTTAACAAGGGGGTCCGGGGAGACCCAGTACTTC.

This clonotype was found a few times. V gene TRBV29-1 combines with J gene TRBJ2-7; 11 bases are a match to TRBD1. The CDR3 is 13 residues long. With V trimmed by 5 bases and J by 3 bases, 3 bases remained unmatched. The germline gives CDR1 SQVTM, CDR2 ANQGSEA. In DNA form, the CDR3 reads TGCAGCGTTCCGGGACAGGGGGACTACGAGCAGTACTTC. Protein: CSVPGQGDYEQYF.

Details on this clonotype: Its ends do not fully match the called genes, so a read error is possible. The V and J genes are TRBV7-8 and TRBJ1-4; D gene unclear. Germline CDR1 and CDR2: SGHVS and FQNEAQ. The CDR3 has 15 amino acids. DNA of the CDR3: TGCGCCAGCAGCCCAGTGTTTCGGGTTGATGAAAAACTGTTTTTT. Its translation is CASSPVFRVDEKLFF.

In the case of this clonotype: This may be a read error, as it is one base from a much larger clone. The rearrangement joins TRBV20-1 to TRBJ2-1; 9 bases align to TRBD2. The J call is in doubt because the DNA end fits TRBJ2-7 better. CDR3 length: 14 amino acids. In germline, CDR1 is DFQATT, CDR2 SNEGSKA (reference sequence). The CDR3 DNA is TGCAGTGCCACCGGGACTAGCAACTACAATGAGCAGTACTTC. This gives the protein CSATGTSNYNEQYF.